Below are 5 T cell receptor beta chains sequenced from a single sample in a study of cytomegalovirus exposure and HLA in healthy donors. Primers included in the PCR were 60 Vbeta and 13 Jbeta primers. Clones were read by immunoSEQ multiplex PCR, and TCRdb kept only the in-frame ones, dropping some. The table includes about 170,000 clones, 65% to 90% detected once. Material for sequencing was PBMCs. The receptors stem from a male donor in good health and CMV-seronegative.

This clone was picked up one time. CDR3 region: CASSFRPGQGGNNEQFF. CDR3 nucleotide sequence: TGTGCCAGCAGCTTCCGCCCGGGACAGGGGGGCAATAATGAGCAGTTCTTC. J is TRBJ2-1 and V is TRBV7-9; 11 bases agree with TRBD1. CDR1 and CDR2 from the germline V gene are SEHNR and FQNEAQ (reference sequence). CDR3 length: 17 amino acids. Trimming cost V 3 bases and J 7 bases; bases outside gene matches: 11.

This chain uses TRBV7-9 with TRBJ2-1; D is unclear. CDR3 size: 13 residues. V lost 2 bases and J 5 bases, leaving 7 bases between the germline ends. The V gene's germline CDR1 is SEHNR and CDR2 FQNEAQ (reference sequence). CDR3 DNA sequence: TGTGCCAGCAGCTTAACACCGAACAATGAGCAGTTCTTC. Translating it yields CASSLTPNNEQFF.

This clone appeared a single time. V is TRBV7-9 and J is TRBJ1-1; 7 nucleotides match TRBD1. V lost 3 bases and J lost 6; bases outside the gene matches: 10. CDR3 size: 15 residues. CDR1 is SEHNR and CDR2 is FQNEAQ in the germline V gene (reference sequence). Written as DNA, the CDR3 is TGTGCCAGCAGCTTCCGTTACAGGGGAGATGCTGAAGCTTTCTTT. Its translation: CASSFRYRGDAEAFF.

This clone has just a few counts. The chain carries TRBV21-1 and TRBJ1-5; the table calls TRBD1, which could not be checked here. TRBV21-1 is a pseudogene segment. The CDR3 totals 14 residues. CDR3 amino acids: CASRIRQGNQPQHF. The CDR3 nucleotides are TGTGCCAGCAGAATAAGACAGGGCAATCAGCCCCAGCATTTT.

This chain uses TRBV29-1 with TRBJ1-2, with D tentatively TRBD1 (5 bases). V was pared by 1 base and J by 4 bases, with 13 bases between. There are 14 residues in the CDR3. Germline lookup yields CDR1 SQVTM and CDR2 ANQGSEA. CDR3 protein: CSVEGQGYGYGYTF. The CDR3 DNA reads as TGCAGCGTTGAAGGGCAGGGCTACGGCTATGGCTACACCTTC. The variable domain in full, with the rest retrieved from reference TRBV29-1 and TRBJ1-2, is SAVISQKPSRDICQRGTSLTIQCQVDSQVTMMFWYRQQPGQSLTLIATANQGSEATYESGFVIDKFPISRPNLTFSTLTVSNMSPEDSSIYLCSVEGQGYGYGYTFGSGTRLTVV.